The subject of this entry is one T cell receptor beta chain. What it binds is unknown. The CDR3 covers 14 residues. Germline-derived CDR1 and CDR2 are DFQATT and SNEGSKA (reference sequence). The junction had 4 bases not matched to a gene; V was cut back by 3 bases and J by 7 bases. This sample was included in a study of T cell responses to AZD1222 COVID-19 vaccine. Overall study findings and caveats: Clonal diversity was possibly underestimated; the donors were predominantly white British and more often female.

The table came from immunoSEQ multiplex PCR; TCRdb's copy has only in-frame clones and leaves some out. The sample consists of around 130,000 clones, 80% to 90% of them appearing once. The gene calls are TRBV20-1 and TRBJ1-6; TRBD1 matches 9 bases. The sequencing used peripheral blood, collected on day 0 of AZD1222 vaccination. The clonotype originates from an adult in good health. Written as DNA, the CDR3 is TGCAGTGCTAGTAACAGGGGGCAAAATTCACCCCTCCACTTT. It specifies CSASNRGQNSPLHF.